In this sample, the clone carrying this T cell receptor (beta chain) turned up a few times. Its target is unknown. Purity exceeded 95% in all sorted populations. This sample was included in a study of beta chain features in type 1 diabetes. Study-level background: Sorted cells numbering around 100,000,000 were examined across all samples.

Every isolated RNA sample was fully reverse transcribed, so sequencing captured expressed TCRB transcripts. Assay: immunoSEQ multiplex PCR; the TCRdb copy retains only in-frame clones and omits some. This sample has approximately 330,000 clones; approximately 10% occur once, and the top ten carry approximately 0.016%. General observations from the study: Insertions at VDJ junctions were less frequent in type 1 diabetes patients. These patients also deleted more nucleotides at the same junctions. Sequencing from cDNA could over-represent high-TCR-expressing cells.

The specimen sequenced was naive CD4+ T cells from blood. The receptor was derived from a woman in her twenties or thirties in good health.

The DNA for the CDR3 is TGTGCCAGCAGCTTAGTCACCCAGAATACCCAGTACTTC. Translated, it gives CASSLVTQNTQYF. The chain combines TRBV11-2 with TRBJ2-5; D not resolved. Between the trimmed V and J ends, which lost 1 base and 8 bases, there was a span of 11 bases. Germline V CDR1 and CDR2: SGHAT, FQNNGV. CDR3 length: 13 amino acids.